Only one count was recorded for the clone carrying this T cell receptor beta chain. Produced via immunoSEQ multiplex PCR; TCRdb's table is partial and in-frame only. In the table there are about 130,000 clones, approximately 95% of which are singletons. Germline lookup yields CDR1 SGHAT and CDR2 FQNNGV. With 4 bases removed from V and 3 bases from J, the gap between germline ends came to 10 bases. The CDR3 contains 15 residues. This entry is derived from a study of control samples from healthy donors and cancer patients. The receptor was derived from a young man in good health. The source material was blood. This chain uses TRBV11-2 with TRBJ1-6; a weak D match, TRBD1 (6 bases). CDR3 sequence reads: CASSSLQGYNSPLHF. The CDR3 nucleotides read TGTGCCAGCAGCTCCCTACAGGGCTATAATTCACCCCTCCACTTT.